This TCR beta chain emerged from a study of T-cell memory formation after mild COVID-19. This clonotype was observed a handful of times. Its target is not known. TCRdb reprocessed the 5' RACE reads with MiXCR, giving one entry per CDR3 protein. The sample has 120,000 to 150,000 distinct CDR3 sequences, over 15% seen once. The V gene end was trimmed by 5 bases and the J gene end by 2 bases; junction bases not matched to a gene: 8. Per the germline V gene, CDR1 is DFQATT and CDR2 is SNEGSKA (reference sequence). The CDR3 runs 16 residues. Study results and limitations: CD4+ contracting clones were mainly CM and EM; CD8+ ones, EMRA. Cross-reactive memory apparently joined, as some responding clones appeared in pre-infection memory. Clones contracting across day 15 to 85 had a balanced CD4/CD8 profile; later expanding clones leaned CD4+.

The chain employs TRBV20-1 and TRBJ2-3, with 12 nucleotides matching TRBD2. The sequencing sample was made of PBMCs or a T cell subset sorted from them (not recorded which). This clonotype originated in an adult woman who had mild COVID-19 (a few samples of this study predate the infection). Cell type and time point are not known. As DNA, the CDR3 is TGCAGTGCTGGAACTAGCGGGAGGACCTCCACAGATACGCAGTATTTT. It translates to CSAGTSGRTSTDTQYF.